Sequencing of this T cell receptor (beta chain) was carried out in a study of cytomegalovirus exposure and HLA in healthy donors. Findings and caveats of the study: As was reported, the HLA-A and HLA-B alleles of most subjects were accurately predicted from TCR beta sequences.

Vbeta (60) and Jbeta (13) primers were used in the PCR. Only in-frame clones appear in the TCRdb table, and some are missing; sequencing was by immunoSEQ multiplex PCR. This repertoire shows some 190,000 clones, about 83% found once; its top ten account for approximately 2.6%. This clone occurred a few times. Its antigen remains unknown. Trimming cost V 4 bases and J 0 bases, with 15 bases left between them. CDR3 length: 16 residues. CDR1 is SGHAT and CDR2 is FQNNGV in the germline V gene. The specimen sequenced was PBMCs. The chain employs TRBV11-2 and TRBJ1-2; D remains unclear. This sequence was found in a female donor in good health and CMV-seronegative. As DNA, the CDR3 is TGTGCCAGCAGCTCCAGACGAGCGCTAGCTAACTATGGCTACACCTTC. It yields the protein CASSSRRALANYGYTF.